This entry lists 29 T cell receptor beta chains sequenced from one sample in a study of early T cells in non-severe SARS-CoV-2 infection. Each CDR3 protein is one row after TCRdb ran MiXCR on the 5' RACE reads. The repertoire holds 110,000 or so distinct CDR3 sequences, with 12% as singletons. Input material: whole blood. The receptors shown here come from an adult who was a healthcare worker with PCR-confirmed SARS-CoV-2 infection or an uninfected control (not recorded which).

This chain links TRBV24-1 with TRBJ2-7, with no clear D. This CDR3 has 15 residues. The V gene's germline CDR1 is KGHDR and CDR2 SFDVKD. V gave up 5 bases and J gave up 0 bases, with 13 bases separating them. In DNA, the CDR3 is TGTGCCACCAGTGTATGGGTGATCAGCTCCTACGAGCAGTACTTC. Its translation is CATSVWVISSYEQYF.

In its sample, this clonotype was seen a few times. V gene TRBV2 combines with J gene TRBJ2-6; the match to TRBD1 covers 10 bases. Germline V gene lookup returns CDR1 SNHLY and CDR2 FYNNEI. The CDR3 covers 16 residues. After removal of 6 bases from V and 2 bases from J, the junction contained 4 bases not matched to a gene. Written as DNA, the CDR3 is TGTGCCAGCAGGGCGACAGGGGGCGCTGGGGCCAACGTCCTGACTTTC. This sequence encodes CASRATGGAGANVLTF.

J is TRBJ2-3 and V is TRBV12-3 or TRBV12-4; 9 bases are shared with TRBD2. J was trimmed by 8 bases and V by 2 bases; bases with no gene match: 8. The CDR3 loop spans 15 amino acids. CDR3 sequence (DNA): TGTGCCAGCAGTTTAATAGCGGGGGCCGGGGGTACGCAGTATTTT. Protein product: CASSLIAGAGGTQYF.

A note on this clonotype: Germline is not matched at one junction end, which may reflect a read error. The CDR3 nucleotides read TGTGGCAGCAGCTCTGAGACAACGAACACCGGGGAGCTGTTTTTT. Its protein product is CGSSSETTNTGELFF. The chain employs TRBV4-2 and TRBJ2-2; D uncertain. CDR1 is LGHNA, CDR2 YNFKEQ, per germline. The CDR3 totals 15 residues.

Turning to this clonotype: A much bigger clone sits one base away, suggesting this may be a read error. This chain links TRBV5-6 with TRBJ2-3; D may correspond to TRBD1 or TRBD2 (5 bases each). CDR3 size: 14 residues. V gave up 4 bases and J gave up 0 bases, with 9 bases separating them. Germline V gene data show CDR1 as SGHDT and CDR2 as YYEEEE. In DNA form, the CDR3 reads TGTGCCAGCAGCCGGTGGGGGAGCACAGATACGCAGTATTTT. Translation: CASSRWGSTDTQYF.

The rearrangement links TRBV9 to TRBJ1-1; a weak D match, TRBD1 (6 bases). Trimming took 4 bases from V and 12 from J, leaving 22 bases between them. CDR3 length equals 14 residues. The V gene's germline CDR1 is SGDLS and CDR2 YYNGEE. CDR3 protein: CASSPSWGQGLTFF. CDR3 bases: TGTGCCAGCAGCCCCTCCTGGGGGCAGGGTCTGACTTTCTTT. Supplemented by reference TRBV9 and TRBJ1-1, the full variable domain reads DSGVTQTPKHLITATGQRVTLRCSPRSGDLSVYWYQQSLDQGLQFLIQYYNGEERAKGNILERFSAQQFPDLHSELNLSSLELGDSALYFCASSPSWGQGLTFFGQGTRLTVV.

This chain links TRBV27 with TRBJ1-2; D gene ambiguous. Trimming left V 1 base short and J 2 bases short, with 14 bases between. The CDR3 covers 16 residues. The germline gives CDR1 MNHEY, CDR2 SMNVEV (reference sequence). CDR3 loop: CASSLLSGVPNYGYTF. The CDR3 nucleotides read TGTGCCAGCAGTTTATTATCCGGAGTTCCCAACTATGGCTACACCTTC.

In its sample, this clonotype was seen a few times. V usage is TRBV20-1 and J usage is TRBJ2-3; D is possibly TRBD2 (5 bases). CDR3 size: 15 residues. CDR1 and CDR2 (germline): DFQATT, SNEGSKA (reference sequence). Deletions cut 3 bases from V and 2 bases from J, with 15 bases between. CDR3 nucleotides: TGCAGTGCTAGGGGCGGAGCGGAAGTCACAGATACGCAGTATTTT. Translating gives CSARGGAEVTDTQYF.

The rearrangement uses TRBV7-6 and TRBJ2-3, with 12 nucleotides matching TRBD2. There are 17 residues in the CDR3. Germline trimming cut 2 bases from V and 2 bases from J; bases unmatched to any gene: 5. CDR1 is SGHVS, CDR2 FNYEAQ, per germline. CDR3 sequence: CASSLIPSGGATDTQYF. The CDR3 nucleotides are TGTGCCAGCAGCTTAATCCCTAGCGGGGGGGCCACAGATACGCAGTATTTT. The full variable domain, in which reference TRBV7-6 and TRBJ2-3 provide the parts outside the CDR3, is GAGVSQSPRYKVTKRGQDVALRCDPISGHVSLYWYRQALGQGPEFLTYFNYEAQQDKSGLPNDRFSAERPEGSISTLTIQRTEQRDSAMYRCASSLIPSGGATDTQYFGPGTRLTVL.

This clonotype was detected ten times or more. The chain carries TRBV3-1 and TRBJ2-2, with a possible D match to TRBD2 (6 bases). The CDR3 sequence is 14 residues long. Trimming pared 1 base from V and 6 bases from J, leaving 9 bases between. Germline V gene data show CDR1 as LGHDT and CDR2 as YNNKEL (reference sequence). This CDR3 reads CASSQAPGAGELFF. The CDR3 region has the DNA TGTGCCAGCAGCCAAGCGCCGGGGGCCGGGGAGCTGTTTTTT.

This sequence joins TRBV28 and TRBJ2-2; 8 bases match TRBD1. Looked up from germline, CDR1 is MDHEN and CDR2 is SYDVKM. After removal of 8 bases from V and 2 bases from J, the junction contained 4 bases not matched to a gene. There are 14 residues in the CDR3. The CDR3 nucleotides are TGTGCCAGCGTCACAGGGGGAAACACCGGGGAGCTGTTTTTT. Its translation is CASVTGGNTGELFF.

At least ten counts were recorded for this clonotype. The chain links TRBV29-1 to TRBJ2-1; D is ambiguous. Germline assignment: CDR1 SQVTM and CDR2 ANQGSEA. This CDR3 region has 11 residues. Trimming removed 8 bases at V and 6 bases at J, with 11 bases between. The chain's CDR3 is CSTGRSNEQFF. The CDR3, as DNA: TGCAGCACCGGACGATCCAATGAGCAGTTCTTC.

This clonotype was found a few times. The V gene is TRBV6-6, the J gene TRBJ2-7; tentative D call: TRBD1 (6 bases). CDR3 length equals 15 residues. Germline assignment: CDR1 MNHNY and CDR2 SVGAGI (reference sequence). Deletions cut 5 bases from V and 3 bases from J, with 17 bases between. CDR3 amino acids: CASSPRGQQVYEQYF. CDR3 coding DNA: TGTGCCAGCAGTCCCAGGGGCCAACAGGTCTACGAGCAGTACTTC.

This clonotype was found a few times. This rearrangement joins TRBV21-1 to TRBJ1-5; the DNA was not compared with TRBD1, the D call given in the table. TRBV21-1 is a pseudogene. The CDR3 length is 17 residues. The CDR3 DNA is TGTGCCAGCAGCACCCCGGGTCGTGGGACAGGGCCCTCGGCCCAGCATTTT. As protein: CASSTPGRGTGPSAQHF.

The J gene is TRBJ2-1, the V gene TRBV7-8, with D perhaps matching TRBD2 (6 bases). In germline, CDR1 is SGHVS, CDR2 FQNEAQ. This CDR3 comprises 16 residues. Trimming cost V 2 bases and J 2 bases, with 13 bases left between them. The DNA for the CDR3 is TGTGCCAGCAGCTTACCAAGGCGGGACCCCTACAATGAGCAGTTCTTC. Amino acids: CASSLPRRDPYNEQFF. The full variable domain, with the rest looked up from reference TRBV7-8 and TRBJ2-1, is GAGVSQSPRYKVAKRGQDVALRCDPISGHVSLFWYQQALGQGPEFLTYFQNEAQLDKSGLPSDRFFAERPEGSVSTLKIQRTQQEDSAVYLCASSLPRRDPYNEQFFGPGTRLTVL.

This chain connects TRBV5-5 to TRBJ2-3, with D unclear. The germline V and J ends were trimmed by 0 bases and 6 bases, with 5 bases remaining between them. This CDR3 is built from 12 residues. The germline V gene encodes CDR1 SGHKS and CDR2 YYEKEE (reference sequence). CDR3 coding DNA: TGTGCCAGCAGCTTGGAACGGGATACGCAGTATTTT. As protein: CASSLERDTQYF.

In this sample, this clonotype turned up many times. The V gene is TRBV29-1, the J gene TRBJ1-1, with 7 nucleotides matching TRBD1. V was clipped by 7 bases and J by 1 base; unmatched bases: 3. The CDR3 loop spans 12 amino acids. Germline values: CDR1 SQVTM, CDR2 ANQGSEA. As DNA, the CDR3 is TGCAGCGCGGGACAGAGGAACACTGAAGCTTTCTTT. Encoded protein: CSAGQRNTEAFF.

This clonotype was seen ten or more times. This chain links TRBV11-2 with TRBJ1-6, with unresolved D. Germline CDR1 and CDR2: SGHAT and FQNNGV. Trimming cost V 1 base and J 7 bases, with 14 bases left between them. The CDR3 covers 16 residues. CDR3 DNA sequence: TGTGCCAGCAGCTTAGTTCGTGGCAGCCTAAATTCACCCCTCCACTTT. Protein product: CASSLVRGSLNSPLHF.

This clonotype came up many times. The chain combines TRBV10-2 with TRBJ1-6, with D possibly TRBD1 on 6 matching bases. The germline CDR1 and CDR2 sequences are WSHSY and SAAADI. The ends were cut back, 6 bases at V and 8 bases at J, with 11 bases in the middle. The CDR3 totals 13 residues. CDR3: CASSDRGDSPLHF. Here the CDR3 DNA reads TGCGCCAGCAGCGATAGGGGGGATTCACCCCTCCACTTT.

J is TRBJ1-4 and V is TRBV11-2, with 8 bases fitting TRBD1. This CDR3 has 16 residues. Germline trimming cut 4 bases from V and 0 bases from J; bases unmatched to any gene: 4. The germline CDR1 and CDR2 sequences are SGHAT and FQNNGV. CDR3 DNA sequence: TGTGCCAGCAGCTCGGGACAGGCTGCAACTAATGAAAAACTGTTTTTT. Its protein is CASSSGQAATNEKLFF.

This clonotype has at least ten counts. The chain recombines TRBV27 with TRBJ2-3; 10 bases are shared with TRBD1. The CDR3 length is 14 residues. The V segment lost 10 bases and the J segment 4 bases; nucleotides outside the gene matches: 8. Per germline, CDR1 MNHEY and CDR2 SMNVEV (reference sequence). The CDR3, as DNA: TGTGCCACTGGGCTTGGGACAGGGGCAGATACGCAGTATTTT. Translation: CATGLGTGADTQYF.

V gene TRBV7-9 combines with J gene TRBJ1-1, with D unclear. The V and J ends lost 3 bases and 4 bases respectively, with 9 bases between them. Germline-derived CDR1 and CDR2 are SEHNR and FQNEAQ (reference sequence). CDR3 size: 13 residues. The CDR3 sequence is CASSLIQTTEAFF. DNA for the CDR3: TGTGCCAGCAGCTTGATCCAGACCACTGAAGCTTTCTTT.

The chain has TRBV19 and TRBJ1-2; D gene uncertain. The germline CDR1 and CDR2 sequences are LNHDA and SQIVND (reference sequence). V lost 3 bases and J 3 bases, leaving 8 bases between the germline ends. The CDR3 spans 13 residues. Here the CDR3 DNA reads TGTGCCAGTAGTATCGGGCAGTACTATGGCTACACCTTC. This sequence encodes CASSIGQYYGYTF.

The rearrangement links TRBV7-9 to TRBJ2-5, with 8 bases aligning to TRBD1. The CDR3 totals 15 residues. The V and J ends lost 2 bases and 5 bases, in that order; junction bases with no gene match: 7. Looked up from germline, CDR1 is SEHNR and CDR2 is FQNEAQ (reference sequence). Here the CDR3 reads CASSLLGTGHETQYF. Written as DNA, the CDR3 is TGTGCCAGCAGCTTACTGGGGACAGGCCATGAGACCCAGTACTTC.

This clonotype was seen many times. The chain couples TRBV18 to TRBJ2-3; 9 bases fit TRBD1. This CDR3 is built from 15 residues. With 6 bases clipped from V and 3 bases from J, the junction kept 7 bases outside the gene matches. CDR1 is KGHSH and CDR2 is LQKENI in the germline V gene. CDR3 protein: CASSLSTGGTDTQYF. The CDR3 nucleotides read TGTGCCAGCTCCCTATCGACAGGGGGTACAGATACGCAGTATTTT.

The rearrangement uses TRBV5-1 and TRBJ1-2; D is possibly TRBD1 (6 bases). V lost 0 bases and J 8 bases, leaving 14 bases between the germline ends. The length of the CDR3 is 14 residues. Germline CDR1 and CDR2: SGHRS and YFSETQ. CDR3 sequence (DNA): TGCGCCAGCAGCTTGGTCCCGCAAGACAGGGGCTACACCTTC. It is translated as CASSLVPQDRGYTF.

This clonotype was seen only a few times. J is TRBJ2-7 and V is TRBV7-6, with 10 nucleotides matching TRBD2. The CDR3 consists of 14 residues. Per the germline V gene, CDR1 is SGHVS and CDR2 is FNYEAQ. The junction had 6 bases not matched to a gene; V was cut back by 4 bases and J by 6 bases. The CDR3, as DNA: TGTGCCAGCAGCTGGACTAGCGGCCTGCCCGAGCAGTACTTC. Translation: CASSWTSGLPEQYF.

This clonotype turned up a few times. The chain has TRBV7-6 and TRBJ2-7; 9 bases match TRBD2. The CDR3 is 15 amino acids. The ends lost 5 bases at V and 3 bases at J; junction bases unmatched: 8. In germline, CDR1 is SGHVS, CDR2 FNYEAQ. DNA for the CDR3: TGTGCCAGCAGCCCCAGCGGGGGGAGTAACTACGAGCAGTACTTC. Encoded protein: CASSPSGGSNYEQYF.

The sample holds many counts of this clonotype. This rearrangement joins TRBV11-2 to TRBJ2-2; tentatively, D is TRBD2 (6 bases). The V gene's germline CDR1 is SGHAT and CDR2 FQNNGV. The germline V and J ends were trimmed by 5 bases and 0 bases, with 16 bases remaining between them. The CDR3 has 17 residues. This CDR3 reads CASSARGGATNTGELFF. Here the CDR3 DNA reads TGTGCCAGCAGCGCCCGTGGCGGGGCCACGAACACCGGGGAGCTGTTTTTT.